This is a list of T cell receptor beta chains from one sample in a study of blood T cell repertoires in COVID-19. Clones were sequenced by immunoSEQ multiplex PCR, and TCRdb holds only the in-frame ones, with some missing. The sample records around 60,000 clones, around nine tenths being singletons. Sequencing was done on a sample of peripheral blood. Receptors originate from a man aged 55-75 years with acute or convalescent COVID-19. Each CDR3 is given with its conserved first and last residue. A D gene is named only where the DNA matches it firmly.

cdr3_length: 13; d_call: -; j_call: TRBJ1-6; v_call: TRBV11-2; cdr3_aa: CASSLISGEPLHF
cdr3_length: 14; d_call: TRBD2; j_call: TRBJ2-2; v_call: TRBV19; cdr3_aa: CASESPSGTGELFF
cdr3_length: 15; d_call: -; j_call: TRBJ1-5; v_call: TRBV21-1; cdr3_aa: CASSKRDTTNQPQHF
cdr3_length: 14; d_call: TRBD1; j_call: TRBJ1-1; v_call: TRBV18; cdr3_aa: CASSATGSGTEAFF
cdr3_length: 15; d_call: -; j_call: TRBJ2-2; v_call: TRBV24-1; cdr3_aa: CATSDPRDLAGELFF
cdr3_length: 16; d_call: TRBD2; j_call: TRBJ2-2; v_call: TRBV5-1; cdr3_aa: CASSLGLAGGPGELFF
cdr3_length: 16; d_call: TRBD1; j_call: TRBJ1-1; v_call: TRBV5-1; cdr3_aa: CASSYTGGAESTEAFF
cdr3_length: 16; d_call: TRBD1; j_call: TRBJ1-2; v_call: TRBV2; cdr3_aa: CASRETGTGVLNGYTF
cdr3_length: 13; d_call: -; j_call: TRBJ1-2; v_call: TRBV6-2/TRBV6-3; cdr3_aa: CASSSQDNYGYTF
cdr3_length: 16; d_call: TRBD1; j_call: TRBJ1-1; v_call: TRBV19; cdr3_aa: CASSTNRGFVNTEAFF
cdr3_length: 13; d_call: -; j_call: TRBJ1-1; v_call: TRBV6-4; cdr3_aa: CASSEQENTEAFF